This T cell receptor beta chain is from a study of post-analysis software for immune sequencing data. Study-wide context: Clinical courses comprised relapsing-remitting, secondary progressive and progressive-relapsing multiple sclerosis.

Germline V gives CDR1 MDHEN, CDR2 SYDVKM. The CDR3 has 15 amino acids. Unique molecular identifiers were present in the TCR beta cDNA libraries. TCRdb itself ran the PCR reads through MiXCR, one entry per CDR3 protein. Of fewer than 850,000 distinct CDR3 sequences in the sample, 30% were seen once. Study outcomes and limitations: Controls showed lower frequencies than patients for 5 or 6 TRBV segments, and TRBV5-6, TRBV5-1 and TRBV20-1 were among these. Samples sharing a preparation batch grouped tightly together when assessed by F measure. Normalized Chao1 diversity was significantly reduced in patients versus controls.

Details on this clonotype: As yet, its antigen is unknown. At one boundary the junction diverges from the germline segment, which might be a read error.

Sequenced sample: blood. The TCR was taken from a girl aged 5-17 years with multiple sclerosis. This chain links TRBV28 with TRBJ2-7, with D perhaps TRBD1 (6 bases). This chain's CDR3 is CASRPPNRDSYEQYF. The CDR3 DNA is TGCGCCAGCAGACCCCCCAACAGGGATTCCTACGAGCAGTACTTC.